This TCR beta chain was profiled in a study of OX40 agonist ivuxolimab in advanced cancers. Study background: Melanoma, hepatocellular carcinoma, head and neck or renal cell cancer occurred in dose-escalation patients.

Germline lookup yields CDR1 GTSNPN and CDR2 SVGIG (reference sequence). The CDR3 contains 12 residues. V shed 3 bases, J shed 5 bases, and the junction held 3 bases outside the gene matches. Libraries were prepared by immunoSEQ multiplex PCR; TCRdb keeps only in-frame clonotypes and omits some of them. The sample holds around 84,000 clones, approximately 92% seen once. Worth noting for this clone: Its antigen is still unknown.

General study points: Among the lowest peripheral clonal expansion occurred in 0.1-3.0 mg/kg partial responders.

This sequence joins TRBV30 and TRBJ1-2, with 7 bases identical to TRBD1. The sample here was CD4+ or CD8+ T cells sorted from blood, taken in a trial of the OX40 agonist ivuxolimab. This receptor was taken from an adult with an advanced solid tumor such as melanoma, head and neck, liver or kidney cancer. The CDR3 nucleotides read TGTGCCTGGAGGGGGACAGCATATGGCTACACCTTC. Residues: CAWRGTAYGYTF.